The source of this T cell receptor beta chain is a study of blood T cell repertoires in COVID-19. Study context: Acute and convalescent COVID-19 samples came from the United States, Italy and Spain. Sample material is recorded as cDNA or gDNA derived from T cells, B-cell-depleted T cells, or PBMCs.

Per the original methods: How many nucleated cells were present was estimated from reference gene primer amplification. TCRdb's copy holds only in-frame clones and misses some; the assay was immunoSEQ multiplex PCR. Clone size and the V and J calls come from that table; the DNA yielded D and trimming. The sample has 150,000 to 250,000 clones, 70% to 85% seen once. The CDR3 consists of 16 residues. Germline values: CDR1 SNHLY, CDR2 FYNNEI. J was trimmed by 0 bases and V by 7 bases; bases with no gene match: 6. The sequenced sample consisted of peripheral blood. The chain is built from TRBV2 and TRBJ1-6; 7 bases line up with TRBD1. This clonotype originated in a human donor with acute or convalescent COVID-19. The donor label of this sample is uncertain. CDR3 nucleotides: TGTGCCAGCAAGGGGACAGCAAGCTCCTATAATTCACCCCTCCACTTT. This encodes CASKGTASSYNSPLHF.